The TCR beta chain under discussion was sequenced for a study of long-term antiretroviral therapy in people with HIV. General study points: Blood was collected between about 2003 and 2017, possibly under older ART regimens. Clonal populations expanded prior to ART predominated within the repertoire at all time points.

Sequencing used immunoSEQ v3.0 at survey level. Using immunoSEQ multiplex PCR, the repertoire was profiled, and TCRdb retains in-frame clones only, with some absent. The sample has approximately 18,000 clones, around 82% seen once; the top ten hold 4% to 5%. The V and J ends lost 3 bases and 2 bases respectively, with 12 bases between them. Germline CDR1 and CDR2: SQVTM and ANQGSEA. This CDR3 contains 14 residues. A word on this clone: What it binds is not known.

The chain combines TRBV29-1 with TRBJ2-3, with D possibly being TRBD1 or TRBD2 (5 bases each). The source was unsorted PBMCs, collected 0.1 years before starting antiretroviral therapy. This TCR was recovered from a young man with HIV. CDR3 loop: CSVDRESDTDTQYF. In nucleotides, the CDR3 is TGCAGCGTTGACAGGGAGTCGGACACAGATACGCAGTATTTT.